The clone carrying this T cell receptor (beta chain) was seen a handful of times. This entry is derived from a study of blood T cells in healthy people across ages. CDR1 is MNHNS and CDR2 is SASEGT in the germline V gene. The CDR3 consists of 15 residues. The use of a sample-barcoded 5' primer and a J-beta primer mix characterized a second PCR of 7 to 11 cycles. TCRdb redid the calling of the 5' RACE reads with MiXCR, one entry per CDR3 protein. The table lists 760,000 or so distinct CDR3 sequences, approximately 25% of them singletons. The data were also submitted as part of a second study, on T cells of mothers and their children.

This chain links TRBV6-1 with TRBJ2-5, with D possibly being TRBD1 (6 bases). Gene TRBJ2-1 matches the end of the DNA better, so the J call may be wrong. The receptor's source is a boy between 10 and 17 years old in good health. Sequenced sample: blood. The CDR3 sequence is CASSESTGLYNEQFF. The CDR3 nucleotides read TGTGCCAGCAGTGAAAGTACAGGGCTATACAATGAGCAGTTCTTC.